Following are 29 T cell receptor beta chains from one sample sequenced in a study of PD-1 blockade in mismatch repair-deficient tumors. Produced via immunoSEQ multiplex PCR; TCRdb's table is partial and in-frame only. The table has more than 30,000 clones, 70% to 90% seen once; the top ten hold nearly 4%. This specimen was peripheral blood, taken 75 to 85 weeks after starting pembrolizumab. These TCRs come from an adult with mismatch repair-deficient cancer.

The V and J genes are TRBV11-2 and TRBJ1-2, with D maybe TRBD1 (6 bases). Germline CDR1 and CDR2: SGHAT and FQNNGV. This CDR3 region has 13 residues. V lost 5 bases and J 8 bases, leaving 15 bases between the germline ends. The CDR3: CASSPGVRGGYTF. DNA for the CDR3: TGTGCCAGCAGCCCAGGGGTGAGAGGCGGCTACACCTTC.

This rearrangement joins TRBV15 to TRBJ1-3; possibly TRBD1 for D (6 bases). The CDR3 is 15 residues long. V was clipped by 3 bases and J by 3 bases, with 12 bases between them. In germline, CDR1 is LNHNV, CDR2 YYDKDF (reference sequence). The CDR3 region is CATSSGLGGGNTIYF. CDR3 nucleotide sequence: TGTGCCACCAGCAGTGGCCTAGGGGGTGGAAACACCATATATTTT. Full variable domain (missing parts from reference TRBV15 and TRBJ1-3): DAMVIQNPRYQVTQFGKPVTLSCSQTLNHNVMYWYQQKSSQAPKLLFHYYDKDFNNEADTPDNFQSRRPNTSFCFLDIRSPGLGDTAMYLCATSSGLGGGNTIYFGEGSWLTVV.

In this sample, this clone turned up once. The chain's CDR3 is CASSYNSGRGDTQYF. CDR3 nucleotide sequence: TGTGCCAGCAGTTATAATTCGGGTCGTGGAGATACGCAGTATTTT. The V and J genes are TRBV7-8 and TRBJ2-3; the D is unclear. V was pared by 6 bases and J by 5 bases, with 18 bases between. Germline V CDR1 and CDR2: SGHVS, FQNEAQ. The CDR3 is 15 residues long.

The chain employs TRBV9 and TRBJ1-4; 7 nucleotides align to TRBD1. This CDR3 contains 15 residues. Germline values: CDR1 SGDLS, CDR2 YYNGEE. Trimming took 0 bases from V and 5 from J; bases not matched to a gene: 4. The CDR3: CASSVGGTENEKLFF. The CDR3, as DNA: TGTGCCAGCAGCGTAGGGGGGACAGAAAATGAAAAACTGTTTTTT.

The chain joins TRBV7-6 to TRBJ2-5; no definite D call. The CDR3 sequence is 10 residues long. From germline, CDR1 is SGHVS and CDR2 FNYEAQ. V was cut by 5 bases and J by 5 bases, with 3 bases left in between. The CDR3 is CASSGETQYF. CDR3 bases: TGTGCCAGCAGCGGGGAGACCCAGTACTTC.

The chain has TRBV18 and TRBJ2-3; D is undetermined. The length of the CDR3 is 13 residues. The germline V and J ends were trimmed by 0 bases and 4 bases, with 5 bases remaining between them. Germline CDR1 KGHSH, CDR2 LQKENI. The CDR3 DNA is TGTGCCAGCTCACCACCGAGTTCAGATACGCAGTATTTT. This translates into CASSPPSSDTQYF.

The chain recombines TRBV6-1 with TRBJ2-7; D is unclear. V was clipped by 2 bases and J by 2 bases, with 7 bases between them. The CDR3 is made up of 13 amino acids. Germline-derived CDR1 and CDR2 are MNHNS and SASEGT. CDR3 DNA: TGTGCCAGCAGTGAAAACGTGGCCTACGAGCAGTACTTC. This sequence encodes CASSENVAYEQYF.

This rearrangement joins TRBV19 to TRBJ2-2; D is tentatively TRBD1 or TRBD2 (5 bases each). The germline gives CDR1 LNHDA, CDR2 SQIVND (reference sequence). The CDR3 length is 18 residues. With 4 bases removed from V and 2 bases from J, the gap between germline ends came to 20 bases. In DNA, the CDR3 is TGTGCCAGTAGTAGGGGGTTATTGAGGGAGTATAACACCGGGGAGCTGTTTTTT. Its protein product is CASSRGLLREYNTGELFF.

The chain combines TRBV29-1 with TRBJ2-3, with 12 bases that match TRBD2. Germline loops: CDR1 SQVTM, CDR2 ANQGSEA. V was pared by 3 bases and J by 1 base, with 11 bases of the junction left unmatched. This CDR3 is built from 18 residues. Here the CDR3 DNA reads TGCAGCGTTGATATTCTAGCGGGAGGGTTTTGGGGCACAGATACGCAGTATTTT. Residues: CSVDILAGGFWGTDTQYF.

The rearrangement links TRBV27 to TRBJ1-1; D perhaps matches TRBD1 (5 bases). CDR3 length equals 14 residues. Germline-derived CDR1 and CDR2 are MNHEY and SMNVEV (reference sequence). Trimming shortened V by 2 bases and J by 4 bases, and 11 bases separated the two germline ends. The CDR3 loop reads CASSLGGDFTEAFF. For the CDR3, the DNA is TGTGCCAGCAGTTTAGGGGGGGACTTCACTGAAGCTTTCTTT.

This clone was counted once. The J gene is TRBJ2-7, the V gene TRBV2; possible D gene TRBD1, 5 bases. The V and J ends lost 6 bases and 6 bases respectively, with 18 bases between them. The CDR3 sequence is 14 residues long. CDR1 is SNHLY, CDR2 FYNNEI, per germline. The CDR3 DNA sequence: TGTGCCAGCAGCGAGGAGCAGGGAATGGGCGAGCAGTACTTC. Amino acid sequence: CASSEEQGMGEQYF.

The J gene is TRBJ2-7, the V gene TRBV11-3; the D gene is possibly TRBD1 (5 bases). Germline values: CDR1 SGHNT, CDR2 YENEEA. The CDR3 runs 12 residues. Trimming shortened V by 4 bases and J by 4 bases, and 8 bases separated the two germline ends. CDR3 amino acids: CASSSGQYEQYF. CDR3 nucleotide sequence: TGTGCCAGCAGCTCCGGACAATACGAGCAGTACTTC. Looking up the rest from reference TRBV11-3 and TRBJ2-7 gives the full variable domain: EAGVVQSPRYKIIEKKQPVAFWCNPISGHNTLYWYLQNLGQGPELLIRYENEEAVDDSQLPKDRFSAERLKGVDSTLKIQPAELGDSAVYLCASSSGQYEQYFGPGTRLTVT.

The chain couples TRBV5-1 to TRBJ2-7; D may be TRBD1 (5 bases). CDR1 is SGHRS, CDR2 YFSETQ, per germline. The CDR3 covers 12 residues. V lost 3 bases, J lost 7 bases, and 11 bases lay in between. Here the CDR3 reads CASSSTGQEQYF. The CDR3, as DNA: TGCGCCAGCAGCTCCACAGGTCAGGAGCAGTACTTC.

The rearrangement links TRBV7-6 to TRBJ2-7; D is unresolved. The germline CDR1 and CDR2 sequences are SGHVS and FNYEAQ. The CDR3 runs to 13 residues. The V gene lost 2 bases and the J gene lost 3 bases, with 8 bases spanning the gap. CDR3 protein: CASSLQQNYEQYF. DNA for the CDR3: TGTGCCAGCAGCTTACAACAGAACTACGAGCAGTACTTC. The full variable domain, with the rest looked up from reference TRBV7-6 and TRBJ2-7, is GAGVSQSPRYKVTKRGQDVALRCDPISGHVSLYWYRQALGQGPEFLTYFNYEAQQDKSGLPNDRFSAERPEGSISTLTIQRTEQRDSAMYRCASSLQQNYEQYFGPGTRLTVT.

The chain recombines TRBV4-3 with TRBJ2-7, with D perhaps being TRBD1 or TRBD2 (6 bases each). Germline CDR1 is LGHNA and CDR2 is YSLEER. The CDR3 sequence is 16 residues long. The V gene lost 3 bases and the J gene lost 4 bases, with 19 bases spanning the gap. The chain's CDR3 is CASSQSLSGAGYEQYF. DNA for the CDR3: TGCGCCAGCAGCCAGTCTCTTTCGGGGGCGGGTTACGAGCAGTACTTC.

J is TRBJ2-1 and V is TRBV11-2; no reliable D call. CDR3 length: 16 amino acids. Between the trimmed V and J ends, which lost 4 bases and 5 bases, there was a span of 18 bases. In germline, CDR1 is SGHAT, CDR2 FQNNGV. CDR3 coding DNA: TGTGCCAGCAGCTCCCCCTCTGGGAATAAGGACAATGAGCAGTTCTTC. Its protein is CASSSPSGNKDNEQFF.

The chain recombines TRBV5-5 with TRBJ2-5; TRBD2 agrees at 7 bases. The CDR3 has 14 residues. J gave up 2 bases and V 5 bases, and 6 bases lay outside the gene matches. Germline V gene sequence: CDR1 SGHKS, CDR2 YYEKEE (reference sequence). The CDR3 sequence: CASSARGVQETQYF. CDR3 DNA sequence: TGTGCCAGCAGTGCCCGGGGGGTTCAAGAGACCCAGTACTTC.

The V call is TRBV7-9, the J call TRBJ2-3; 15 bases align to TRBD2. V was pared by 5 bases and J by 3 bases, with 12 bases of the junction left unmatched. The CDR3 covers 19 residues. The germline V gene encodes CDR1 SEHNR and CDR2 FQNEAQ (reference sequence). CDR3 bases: TGTGCCAGCAGCCAACCCTTAGCAGGGACTAGCGGGAGGACAGATACGCAGTATTTT. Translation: CASSQPLAGTSGRTDTQYF. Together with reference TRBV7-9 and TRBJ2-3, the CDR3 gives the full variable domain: DTGVSQNPRHKITKRGQNVTFRCDPISEHNRLYWYRQTLGQGPEFLTYFQNEAQLEKSRLLSDRFSAERPKGSFSTLEIQRTEQGDSAMYLCASSQPLAGTSGRTDTQYFGPGTRLTVL.

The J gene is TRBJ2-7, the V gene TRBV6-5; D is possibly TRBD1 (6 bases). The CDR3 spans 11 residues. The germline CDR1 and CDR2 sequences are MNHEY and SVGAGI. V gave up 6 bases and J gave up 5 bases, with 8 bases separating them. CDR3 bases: TGTGCCAGCAGAGGGGACAACGAGCAGTACTTC. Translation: CASRGDNEQYF.

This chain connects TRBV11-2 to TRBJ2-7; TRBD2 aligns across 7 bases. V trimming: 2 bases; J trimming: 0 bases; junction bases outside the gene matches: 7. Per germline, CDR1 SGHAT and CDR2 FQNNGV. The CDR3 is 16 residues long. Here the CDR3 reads CASSLNQASGSYEQYF. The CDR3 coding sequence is TGTGCCAGCAGCTTAAATCAGGCTAGCGGCTCCTACGAGCAGTACTTC.

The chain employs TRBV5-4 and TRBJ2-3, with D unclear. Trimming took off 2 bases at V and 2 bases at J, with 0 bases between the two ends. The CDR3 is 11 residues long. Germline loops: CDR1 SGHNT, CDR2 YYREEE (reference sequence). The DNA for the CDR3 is TGTGCCAGCAGCTTCACAGATACGCAGTATTTT. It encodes CASSFTDTQYF.

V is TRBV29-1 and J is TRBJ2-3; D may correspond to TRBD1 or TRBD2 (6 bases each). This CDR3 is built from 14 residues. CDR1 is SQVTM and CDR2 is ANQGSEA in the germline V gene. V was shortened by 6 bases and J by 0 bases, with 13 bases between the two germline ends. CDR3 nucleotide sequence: TGCAGCGTGGGCCGGGGGCTGAGCACAGATACGCAGTATTTT. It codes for CSVGRGLSTDTQYF.

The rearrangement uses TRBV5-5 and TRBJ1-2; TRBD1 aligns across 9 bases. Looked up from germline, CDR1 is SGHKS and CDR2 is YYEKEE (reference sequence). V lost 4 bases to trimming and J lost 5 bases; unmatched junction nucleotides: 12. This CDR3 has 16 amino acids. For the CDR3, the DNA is TGTGCCAGCAGCCCCCGGACAGGGGAAGTAGGGTATGGCTACACCTTC. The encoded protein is CASSPRTGEVGYGYTF.

The CDR3, as DNA: TGTGCCAGCTTTCGCAACACCGGGGAGCTGTTTTTT. Protein: CASFRNTGELFF. The gene calls are TRBV7-9 and TRBJ2-2; no clear D gene. The V end lost 8 bases, the J end lost 2 bases, and 6 bases lay between the germline ends. Looked up from germline, CDR1 is SEHNR and CDR2 is FQNEAQ (reference sequence). The CDR3 length is 12 residues.

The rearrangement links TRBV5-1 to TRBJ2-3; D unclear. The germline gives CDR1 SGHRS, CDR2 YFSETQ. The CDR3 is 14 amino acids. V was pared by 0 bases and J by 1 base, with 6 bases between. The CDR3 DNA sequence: TGCGCCAGCAGCTTGGGCGAGGGCACAGATACGCAGTATTTT. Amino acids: CASSLGEGTDTQYF.

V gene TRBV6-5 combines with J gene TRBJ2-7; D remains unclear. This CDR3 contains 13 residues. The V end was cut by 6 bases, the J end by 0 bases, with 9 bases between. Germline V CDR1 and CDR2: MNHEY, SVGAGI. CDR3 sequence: CASSSTTSYEQYF. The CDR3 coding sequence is TGTGCCAGCAGCTCGACAACCTCCTACGAGCAGTACTTC.

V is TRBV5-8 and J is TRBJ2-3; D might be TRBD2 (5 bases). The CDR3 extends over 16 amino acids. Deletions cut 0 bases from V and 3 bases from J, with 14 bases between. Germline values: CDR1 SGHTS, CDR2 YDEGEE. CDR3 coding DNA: TGTGCCAGCAGCTTGGGAAACACCCGGGATACAGATACGCAGTATTTT. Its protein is CASSLGNTRDTDTQYF.

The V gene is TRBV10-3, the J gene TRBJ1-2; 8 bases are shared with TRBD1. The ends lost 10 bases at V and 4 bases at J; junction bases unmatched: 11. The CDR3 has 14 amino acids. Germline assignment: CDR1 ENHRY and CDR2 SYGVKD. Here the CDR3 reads CANHPDGQGYGYTF. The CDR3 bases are TGTGCCAACCATCCTGATGGACAGGGCTATGGCTACACCTTC.

The CDR3 bases are TGTGCCCTTCGCGGGGGCTACAATGAGCAGTTCTTC. Translated: CALRGGYNEQFF. The rearrangement uses TRBV2 and TRBJ2-1; the match to TRBD2 covers 7 bases. Germline-derived CDR1 and CDR2 are SNHLY and FYNNEI. V trimming: 11 bases; J trimming: 3 bases; junction bases outside the gene matches: 4. CDR3 length: 12 amino acids.